This T cell receptor beta chain was sequenced during a study of early stage breast cancer tumors. Study-level findings and limits: Comparing each tissue with blood distinguished tumor from normal in about 85% of the 16 patients. Functional markers like CD4, CD8 and FOXP3 were missed in bulk sequencing.

V lost 10 bases, J lost 3 bases, and 16 bases lay in between. Per germline, CDR1 MNHNS and CDR2 SASEGT. This CDR3 comprises 14 residues. Tissue for this sample was collected 2-4 cm from the breast tumor. Concerning this clone itself: The antigen is not known.

Each sample had two DNA replicates, around 0.45 ug blood or around 1.6 ug tissue. The table came from immunoSEQ multiplex PCR; TCRdb's copy has only in-frame clones and leaves some out. The sample lists 7,000 to 9,500 clones, 60% to 85% occurring once. The sequence was obtained from a person aged 60 to 70 with breast cancer. V usage is TRBV6-1 and J usage is TRBJ1-5, with D tentatively TRBD1 (5 bases). The sequenced sample was normal breast tissue next to the tumor. CDR3 nucleotides: TGTGCCATCGCCCGTGGGGCCATCAATCAGCCCCAGCATTTT. It codes for CAIARGAINQPQHF.